One and the same sample provided the 4 T cell receptor beta chains below, sequenced in a study of cytomegalovirus exposure and HLA in healthy donors. Here immunoSEQ multiplex PCR was the method, and the copy in TCRdb shows in-frame clones only, minus some. The repertoire has about 72,000 clones, 94% of them found once; the top ten carry around 0.65%. Sequencing was carried out using PBMCs. These receptors originate from a woman in her late teens or twenties in good health and CMV-seronegative.

The chain combines TRBV28 with TRBJ1-6, with TRBD1 matching 11 bases. Germline V gene lookup returns CDR1 MDHEN and CDR2 SYDVKM. V shed 6 bases, J shed 9 bases, and the junction held 13 bases outside the gene matches. The CDR3 loop spans 17 amino acids. In DNA, the CDR3 is TGTGCCAGCAGCCTGGACAGGGGGCAGATGATATCTTCACCCCTCCACTTT. Translated: CASSLDRGQMISSPLHF.

The chain joins TRBV5-5 to TRBJ2-2; D is unclear. Germline lookup yields CDR1 SGHKS and CDR2 YYEKEE (reference sequence). V shed 2 bases and J shed 1 base, with 6 bases lying between them. The CDR3 length is 14 residues. The CDR3 protein is CASSFWQNTGELFF. The CDR3, as DNA: TGTGCCAGCAGCTTCTGGCAGAACACCGGGGAGCTGTTTTTT.

This chain links TRBV19 with TRBJ1-1; D not certain. The length of the CDR3 is 14 residues. Germline values: CDR1 LNHDA, CDR2 SQIVND (reference sequence). Trimming took off 7 bases at V and 1 base at J, with 13 bases between the two ends. The chain's CDR3 is CASKTLGRNTEAFF. The CDR3 bases are TGTGCCAGTAAAACCCTGGGCAGGAACACTGAAGCTTTCTTT.

The CDR3 sequence: CASSVTGGPYEQYF. In nucleotides, the CDR3 is TGTGCCAGCAGCGTAACAGGGGGCCCGTACGAGCAGTACTTC. This chain connects TRBV9 to TRBJ2-7; 9 bases align to TRBD1. The CDR3 consists of 14 residues. Trimming removed 1 base from V and 4 bases from J; junction bases left unmatched: 3. The V gene's germline CDR1 is SGDLS and CDR2 YYNGEE.